The next 12 T cell receptor beta chains were all read from a single sample in a study of identical twins. MiXCR, run by TCRdb on the 5' RACE reads, gives a single entry per CDR3 protein. The sample includes 140,000 to 150,000 distinct CDR3 sequences, under 4.5% of them seen just once. Sequencing was done on a sample of memory T cells sorted from blood. These receptors all come from a man in his late teens or twenties in good health.

This clonotype was observed many times. This chain joins TRBV9 and TRBJ2-1; TRBD2 matches 8 bases. Germline lookup yields CDR1 SGDLS and CDR2 YYNGEE. Losses at the gene ends were 0 bases for V and 8 bases for J; bases not matched to a gene: 4. CDR3 length: 14 amino acids. The DNA for the CDR3 is TGTGCCAGCAGCGTAGGGACTAGCCGCCATGAGCAGTTCTTC. Translation gives CASSVGTSRHEQFF.

This clonotype was detected a few times. The V gene is TRBV6-1, the J gene TRBJ2-7; D may be TRBD1 (5 bases). This CDR3 spans 15 amino acids. CDR1 and CDR2 from the germline V gene are MNHNS and SASEGT. V dropped 6 bases and J dropped 2 bases, with 17 bases sitting between them. The CDR3 loop is CASSPSQALAYEQYF. CDR3 bases: TGTGCCAGCAGCCCCTCACAGGCCCTTGCCTACGAGCAGTACTTC.

This clonotype was found many times. The genes are TRBV27 and TRBJ2-1; 10 nucleotides match TRBD2. V lost 3 bases, J lost 3 bases, and 8 bases stayed unmatched. CDR3 length: 17 residues. The germline V gene has CDR1 MNHEY and CDR2 SMNVEV (reference sequence). Here the CDR3 DNA reads TGTGCCAGCAGTTTGTCCTCCGGGACTAGCGTCTACAATGAGCAGTTCTTC. It encodes CASSLSSGTSVYNEQFF.

This clonotype was counted at least ten times. The V gene is TRBV9, the J gene TRBJ2-3, with TRBD1 as a possible D gene (6 bases). The CDR3 loop spans 15 amino acids. The germline V gene encodes CDR1 SGDLS and CDR2 YYNGEE. V was trimmed by 0 bases and J by 1 base, leaving 9 bases between them. The CDR3 is CASSVVPGGTDTQYF. The CDR3 bases are TGTGCCAGCAGCGTAGTTCCAGGGGGCACAGATACGCAGTATTTT. Full variable domain (outside the CDR3, taken from reference TRBV9 and TRBJ2-3): DSGVTQTPKHLITATGQRVTLRCSPRSGDLSVYWYQQSLDQGLQFLIQYYNGEERAKGNILERFSAQQFPDLHSELNLSSLELGDSALYFCASSVVPGGTDTQYFGPGTRLTVL.

Many counts were recorded for this clonotype. The chain combines TRBV14 with TRBJ2-1; tentative D call: TRBD2 (6 bases). The CDR3 consists of 12 residues. Germline V gives CDR1 SGHDN, CDR2 FVKESK. V gave up 2 bases and J gave up 9 bases, with 8 bases separating them. CDR3 residues: CASSQLASEQFF. The CDR3 DNA is TGTGCCAGCAGCCAACTAGCGAGTGAGCAGTTCTTC.

This clonotype showed up many times. J is TRBJ1-3 and V is TRBV9, with 7 positions matching TRBD1. CDR3 length equals 14 residues. Germline V gene lookup returns CDR1 SGDLS and CDR2 YYNGEE. V trimming: 4 bases; J trimming: 4 bases; junction bases outside the gene matches: 5. This CDR3 is CASSRDREGNTIYF. In DNA, the CDR3 is TGTGCCAGCAGCCGAGACAGGGAAGGAAACACCATATATTTT.

The rearrangement joins TRBV6-1 to TRBJ2-7, with 10 bases matching TRBD1. J was trimmed by 2 bases and V by 6 bases; bases with no gene match: 7. The CDR3 is made up of 15 amino acids. CDR1 and CDR2 from the germline V gene are MNHNS and SASEGT. The CDR3: CASSAGTGETYEQYF. The CDR3 bases are TGTGCCAGCAGCGCCGGGACAGGGGAGACCTACGAGCAGTACTTC.

Ten or more counts support this clonotype. This chain uses TRBV28 with TRBJ2-3, with TRBD1 identical over 8 bases. CDR3 length equals 17 residues. V gave up 6 bases and J gave up 0 bases; unmatched junction bases: 11. Germline CDR1 MDHEN, CDR2 SYDVKM. CDR3 coding DNA: TGTGCCAGCAGCCTGAACTCCTGGGACAGGAGCACAGATACGCAGTATTTT. It yields the protein CASSLNSWDRSTDTQYF.

The rearrangement joins TRBV29-1 to TRBJ2-7, with D perhaps matching TRBD2 (6 bases). The CDR3 consists of 16 residues. Trimming took 5 bases from V and 0 from J, leaving 20 bases between them. Germline CDR1 reads SQVTM; CDR2 reads ANQGSEA. CDR3 protein: CSVIGVEGLSSYEQYF. The CDR3 DNA reads as TGCAGCGTTATAGGCGTGGAGGGACTTAGCTCCTACGAGCAGTACTTC.

This clonotype was seen ten or more times. This sequence joins TRBV11-1 and TRBJ2-1; 12 bases are a match to TRBD2. After removal of 2 bases from V and 7 bases from J, the junction contained 12 bases not matched to a gene. CDR3 size: 18 residues. Germline CDR1 SGHAT, CDR2 FQDESV (reference sequence). CDR3: CASSLPQETSGSSNEQFF. CDR3 coding DNA: TGTGCCAGCAGCTTACCTCAGGAGACTAGCGGGAGCTCTAATGAGCAGTTCTTC. Full variable domain (outside the CDR3, taken from reference TRBV11-1 and TRBJ2-1): EAEVAQSPRYKITEKSQAVAFWCDPISGHATLYWYRQILGQGPELLVQFQDESVVDDSQLPKDRFSAERLKGVDSTLKIQPAELGDSAMYLCASSLPQETSGSSNEQFFGPGTRLTVL.

This clonotype was detected many times. The V call is TRBV7-2, the J call TRBJ2-7; TRBD2 aligns across 13 bases. CDR1 is SGHTA, CDR2 FQGNSA, per germline. Trimming cost V 5 bases and J 1 base; bases outside gene matches: 8. The CDR3 consists of 17 residues. The CDR3 sequence: CASSGRTSGRPSYEQYF. As DNA, the CDR3 is TGTGCCAGCAGCGGAAGGACTAGCGGGAGACCTTCCTACGAGCAGTACTTC.

This clonotype was seen repeatedly, ten times or more. This chain joins TRBV10-3 and TRBJ2-3, with D uncertain. Trimming pared 5 bases from V and 3 bases from J, leaving 9 bases between. The CDR3 sequence is 13 residues long. The V gene's germline CDR1 is ENHRY and CDR2 SYGVKD. CDR3 region: CAISLGRTDTQYF. CDR3 in DNA: TGTGCCATCAGTCTAGGGCGAACAGATACGCAGTATTTT.